The 18 T cell receptor beta chains listed next were all sequenced from one sample in a study of vaccination effects on CD4 cells after COVID-19. The protocol was immunoSEQ multiplex PCR, while the TCRdb copy is restricted to in-frame clones and leaves out a portion. The table shows more than 25,000 clones, with around 67% occurring only once. After expansion with viral peptide pools in the ViraFEST assay, antigen-specific CD4+ T cells were sequenced. Cultured cells yielded isolated CD4+ T cells after around 9 days. Either the mRNA-1273 or the BNT162b2 vaccine was given to participants as two doses. The antigens of these receptors remain unknown. The specimen comprised CD4+ T cells from PBMCs cultured with HCoV-229E spike peptides, sampled after COVID-19 vaccination. The receptor source for this set is a human donor who received a COVID-19 vaccine.

This chain uses TRBV27 with TRBJ2-1, with D perhaps TRBD2 (7 bases). Trimming left V 7 bases short and J 10 bases short, with 26 bases between. Germline-derived CDR1 and CDR2 are MNHEY and SMNVEV (reference sequence). The length of the CDR3 is 16 residues. The CDR3 coding sequence is TGTGCCAGCAACCCCCGAGCTAGCGGAGGGGGTTGGGAGCAGTTCTTC. Residues: CASNPRASGGGWEQFF.

The chain carries TRBV10-1 and TRBJ2-3; 7 nucleotides line up with TRBD2. J lost 0 bases, V lost 0 bases, and 6 bases had no gene match. Per the germline V gene, CDR1 is WNHNN and CDR2 is SYGVQD (reference sequence). The CDR3 is 17 residues long. CDR3 protein: CASSESSHSGSTDTQYF. In DNA form, the CDR3 reads TGCGCCAGCAGTGAGTCGAGCCATAGCGGGAGCACAGATACGCAGTATTTT.

The CDR3 coding sequence is TGTGCCAGCAGCGTAGGTTTAGCAATATATGGCTACACCTTC. Translating gives CASSVGLAIYGYTF. V usage is TRBV9 and J usage is TRBJ1-2; D is unclear. Trimming shortened V by 0 bases and J by 5 bases, and 11 bases separated the two germline ends. CDR1 and CDR2 (germline): SGDLS, YYNGEE. This CDR3 is built from 14 residues.

The V gene is TRBV15, the J gene TRBJ2-7; D remains unclear. The CDR3 runs 15 residues. The germline CDR1 and CDR2 sequences are LNHNV and YYDKDF (reference sequence). V lost 3 bases and J lost 1, with 13 bases in between. CDR3 in amino acids: CATSREKGWSYEQYF. CDR3 coding DNA: TGTGCCACCAGCAGGGAGAAGGGCTGGTCCTACGAGCAGTACTTC.

This clone was counted only a few times. This sequence joins TRBV10-1 and TRBJ2-1, with D perhaps matching TRBD2 (6 bases). The germline V and J ends were trimmed by 6 bases and 7 bases, with 10 bases remaining between them. The CDR3 length is 12 residues. From germline, CDR1 is WNHNN and CDR2 SYGVQD (reference sequence). CDR3 coding DNA: TGCGCCAGCAGCGCAGGGAGGAATGAGCAGTTCTTC. As protein: CASSAGRNEQFF.

The chain joins TRBV5-8 to TRBJ1-6; 7 positions match TRBD1. This CDR3 region has 17 residues. V lost 5 bases, J lost 3 bases, and 11 bases stayed unmatched. From germline, CDR1 is SGHTS and CDR2 YDEGEE. Here the CDR3 reads CASSHDRELGYNSPLHF. DNA of the CDR3: TGTGCCAGCAGTCACGACAGGGAACTGGGCTATAATTCACCCCTCCACTTT. Combining the CDR3 with reference TRBV5-8 and TRBJ1-6 gives the whole variable domain EAGVTQSPTHLIKTRGQQATLRCSPISGHTSVYWYQQALGLGLQFLLWYDEGEERNRGNFPPRFSGRQFPNYSSELNVNALELEDSALYLCASSHDRELGYNSPLHFGNGTRLTVT.

The sample holds a few counts of this clone. The chain carries TRBV2 and TRBJ1-5, with D perhaps TRBD1 (5 bases). The germline V gene has CDR1 SNHLY and CDR2 FYNNEI. The length of the CDR3 is 15 residues. V lost 3 bases and J 4 bases, leaving 13 bases between the germline ends. This CDR3 reads CASSEERTLNQPQHF. The DNA of the CDR3 is TGTGCCAGCAGTGAGGAAAGGACACTTAATCAGCCCCAGCATTTT.

DNA of the CDR3: TGTGCCATCAGTGGAGGGACAGGGGGTAATGAAAAACTGTTTTTT. Amino acids: CAISGGTGGNEKLFF. The J gene is TRBJ1-4, the V gene TRBV10-3; 11 bases map to TRBD1. The CDR3 is 15 amino acids. Looked up from germline, CDR1 is ENHRY and CDR2 is SYGVKD. V lost 4 bases and J lost 4; bases outside the gene matches: 2.

The chain links TRBV2 to TRBJ2-3, with 11 bases aligning to TRBD2. CDR1 and CDR2 (germline): SNHLY, FYNNEI. The CDR3 totals 15 residues. The junction had 10 bases not matched to a gene; V was cut back by 11 bases and J by 3 bases. CDR3 DNA sequence: TGTGCCGTGGGGCTAGCGGGAGGTGCAACAGATACGCAGTATTTT. This encodes CAVGLAGGATDTQYF.

The CDR3 loop is CASSQGLPTDTQYF. In DNA form, the CDR3 reads TGTGCCAGCTCACAGGGACTCCCCACAGATACGCAGTATTTT. This rearrangement joins TRBV18 to TRBJ2-3; D might be TRBD2 (6 bases). Trimming took 4 bases from V and 2 from J, leaving 10 bases between them. The CDR3 length is 14 residues. Germline loops: CDR1 KGHSH, CDR2 LQKENI.

This clone has only one observation. The V gene is TRBV20-1, the J gene TRBJ2-1; D not resolved. The CDR3 sequence is 11 residues long. Trimming took 7 bases from V and 4 from J, leaving 8 bases between them. Germline CDR1 is DFQATT and CDR2 is SNEGSKA (reference sequence). The CDR3 DNA reads as TGCAGTGGTGGAGAATACAATGAGCAGTTCTTC. It yields the protein CSGGEYNEQFF.

This clone has just one count. The chain joins TRBV5-1 to TRBJ2-3; TRBD2 aligns across 15 bases. The CDR3 runs 16 residues. Germline V gives CDR1 SGHRS, CDR2 YFSETQ. V gave up 2 bases and J gave up 5 bases; unmatched junction bases: 3. The CDR3 reads CASSLGLAGGVDTQYF. The CDR3 DNA is TGCGCCAGCAGCTTAGGACTAGCGGGAGGGGTAGATACGCAGTATTTT. Full variable domain (missing parts from reference TRBV5-1 and TRBJ2-3): KAGVTQTPRYLIKTRGQQVTLSCSPISGHRSVSWYQQTPGQGLQFLFEYFSETQRNKGNFPGRFSGRQFSNSRSEMNVSTLELGDSALYLCASSLGLAGGVDTQYFGPGTRLTVL.

The chain recombines TRBV5-4 with TRBJ1-1, with D possibly TRBD1 on 5 matching bases. The CDR3 runs to 12 residues. With 2 bases removed from V and 10 bases from J, the gap between germline ends came to 12 bases. Per the germline V gene, CDR1 is SGHNT and CDR2 is YYREEE (reference sequence). The CDR3 DNA follows: TGTGCCAGCAGCTTCCAGGGCGGGGGAGCTTTCTTT. It is translated as CASSFQGGGAFF.

CDR3 protein: CASSAYMNTEAFF. CDR3 DNA: TGTGCCAGTAGTGCCTACATGAACACTGAAGCTTTCTTT. This chain links TRBV19 with TRBJ1-1, with D unresolved. The CDR3 is made up of 13 amino acids. CDR1 and CDR2 (germline): LNHDA, SQIVND (reference sequence). Trimming stripped 5 bases from V and 0 bases from J, with 7 bases between.

This chain uses TRBV18 with TRBJ2-3; D gene uncertain. The CDR3 contains 14 residues. The ends were cut back, 1 base at V and 1 base at J, with 6 bases in the middle. From germline, CDR1 is KGHSH and CDR2 LQKENI. CDR3 in amino acids: CASSPQDGTDTQYF. In DNA, the CDR3 is TGTGCCAGCTCACCACAAGATGGCACAGATACGCAGTATTTT. The variable domain in full, with the rest retrieved from reference TRBV18 and TRBJ2-3, is NAGVMQNPRHLVRRRGQEARLRCSPMKGHSHVYWYRQLPEEGLKFMVYLQKENIIDESGMPKERFSAEFPKEGPSILRIQQVVRGDSAAYFCASSPQDGTDTQYFGPGTRLTVL.

The chain recombines TRBV7-9 with TRBJ1-1, with 8 bases identical to TRBD1. The germline V gene encodes CDR1 SEHNR and CDR2 FQNEAQ (reference sequence). CDR3 size: 14 residues. Trimming cost V 4 bases and J 1 base; bases outside gene matches: 2. This CDR3 reads CASSSQGANTEAFF. The CDR3 coding sequence is TGTGCCAGCAGCTCGCAGGGGGCGAACACTGAAGCTTTCTTT.

This sequence joins TRBV5-4 and TRBJ2-1; no definite D call. The V end was cut by 2 bases, the J end by 0 bases, with 9 bases between. The CDR3 length is 15 residues. Germline V gene lookup returns CDR1 SGHNT and CDR2 YYREEE (reference sequence). Here the CDR3 DNA reads TGTGCCAGCAGCTTTGAAGGAAGCTCCTACAATGAGCAGTTCTTC. This codes for CASSFEGSSYNEQFF.

The rearrangement uses TRBV29-1 and TRBJ1-2, with D perhaps TRBD1 (5 bases). CDR3 length: 13 amino acids. Trimming took 6 bases from V and 8 from J, leaving 19 bases between them. Germline CDR1 and CDR2: SQVTM and ANQGSEA. The CDR3 region has the DNA TGCAGCGTCACGGGACTCTTCTCGCGGGGCTACACCTTC. It yields the protein CSVTGLFSRGYTF.